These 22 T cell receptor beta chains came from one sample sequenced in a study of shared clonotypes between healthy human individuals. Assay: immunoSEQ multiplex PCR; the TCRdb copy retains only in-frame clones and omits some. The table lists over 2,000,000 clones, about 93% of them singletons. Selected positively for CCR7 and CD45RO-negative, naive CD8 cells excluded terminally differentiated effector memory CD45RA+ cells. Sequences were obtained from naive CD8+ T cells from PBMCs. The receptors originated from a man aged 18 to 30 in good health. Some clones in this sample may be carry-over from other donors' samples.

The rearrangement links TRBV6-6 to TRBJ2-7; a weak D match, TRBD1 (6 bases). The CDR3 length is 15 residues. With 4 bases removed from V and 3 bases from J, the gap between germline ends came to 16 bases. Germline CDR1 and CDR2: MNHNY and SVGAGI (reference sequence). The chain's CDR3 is CASSSDRWGSYEQYF. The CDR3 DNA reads TGTGCCAGCAGTTCAGACAGGTGGGGCAGCTACGAGCAGTACTTC.

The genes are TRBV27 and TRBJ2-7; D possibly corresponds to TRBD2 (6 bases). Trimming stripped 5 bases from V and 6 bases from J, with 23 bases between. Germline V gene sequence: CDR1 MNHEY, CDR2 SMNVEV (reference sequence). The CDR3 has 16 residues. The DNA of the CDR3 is TGTGCCAGCAGTCCGTCCCGGGGGAGAGTGGCTCTCGAGCAGTACTTC. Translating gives CASSPSRGRVALEQYF.

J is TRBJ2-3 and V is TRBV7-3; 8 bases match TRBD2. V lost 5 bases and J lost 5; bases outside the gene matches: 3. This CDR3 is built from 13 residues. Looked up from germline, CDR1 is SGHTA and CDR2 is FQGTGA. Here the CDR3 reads CASSQSGRDTQYF. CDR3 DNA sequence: TGTGCCAGCAGCCAGAGCGGGAGAGATACGCAGTATTTT.

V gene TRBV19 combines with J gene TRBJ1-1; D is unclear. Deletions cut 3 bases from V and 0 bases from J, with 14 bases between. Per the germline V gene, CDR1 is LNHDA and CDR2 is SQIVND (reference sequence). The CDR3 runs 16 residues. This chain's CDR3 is CASSIRAGAMNTEAFF. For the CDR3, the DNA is TGTGCCAGTAGTATTCGTGCAGGAGCCATGAACACTGAAGCTTTCTTT.

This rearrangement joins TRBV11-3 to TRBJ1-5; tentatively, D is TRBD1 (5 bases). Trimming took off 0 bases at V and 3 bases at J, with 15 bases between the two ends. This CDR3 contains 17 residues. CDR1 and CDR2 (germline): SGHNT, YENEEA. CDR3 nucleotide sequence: TGTGCCAGCAGCTTAGATCAGAACAGGACGCACAATCAGCCCCAGCATTTT. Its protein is CASSLDQNRTHNQPQHF.

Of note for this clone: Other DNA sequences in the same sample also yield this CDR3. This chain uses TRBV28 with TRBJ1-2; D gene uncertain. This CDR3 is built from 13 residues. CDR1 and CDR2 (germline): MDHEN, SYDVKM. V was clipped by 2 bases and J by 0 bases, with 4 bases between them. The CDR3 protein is CASSLTANYGYTF. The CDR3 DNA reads TGTGCCAGCAGTTTAACGGCTAACTATGGCTACACCTTC.

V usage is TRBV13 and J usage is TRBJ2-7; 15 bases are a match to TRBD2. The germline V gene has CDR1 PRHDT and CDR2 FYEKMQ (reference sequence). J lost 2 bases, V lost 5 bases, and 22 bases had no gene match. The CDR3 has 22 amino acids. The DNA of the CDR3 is TGTGCCAGCAGCCCCCCTGCAGGGGCTCCGCACGGACTAGCGGGAGGGCCCTACGAGCAGTACTTC. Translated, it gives CASSPPAGAPHGLAGGPYEQYF.

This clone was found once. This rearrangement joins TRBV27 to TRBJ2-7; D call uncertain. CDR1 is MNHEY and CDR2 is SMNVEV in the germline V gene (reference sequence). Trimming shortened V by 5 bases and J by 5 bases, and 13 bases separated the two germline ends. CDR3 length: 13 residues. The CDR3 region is CASSTREKHEQYF. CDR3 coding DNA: TGTGCCAGCAGTACCCGAGAAAAGCACGAGCAGTACTTC.

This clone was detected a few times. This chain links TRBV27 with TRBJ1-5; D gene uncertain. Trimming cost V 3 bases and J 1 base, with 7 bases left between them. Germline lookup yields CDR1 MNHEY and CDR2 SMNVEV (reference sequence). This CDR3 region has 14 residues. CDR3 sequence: CASSFAQSNQPQHF. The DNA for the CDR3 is TGTGCCAGCAGTTTTGCTCAGAGCAATCAGCCCCAGCATTTT.

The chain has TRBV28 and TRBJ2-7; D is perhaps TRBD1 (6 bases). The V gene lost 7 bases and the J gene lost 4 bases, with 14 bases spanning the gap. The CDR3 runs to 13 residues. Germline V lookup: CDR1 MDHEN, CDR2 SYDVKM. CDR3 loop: CASTTGRGYEQYF. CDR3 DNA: TGTGCCAGCACGACCGGCAGGGGATACGAGCAGTACTTC. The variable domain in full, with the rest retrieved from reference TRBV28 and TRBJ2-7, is DVKVTQSSRYLVKRTGEKVFLECVQDMDHENMFWYRQDPGLGLRLIYFSYDVKMKEKGDIPEGYSVSREKKERFSLILESASTNQTSMYLCASTTGRGYEQYFGPGTRLTVT.

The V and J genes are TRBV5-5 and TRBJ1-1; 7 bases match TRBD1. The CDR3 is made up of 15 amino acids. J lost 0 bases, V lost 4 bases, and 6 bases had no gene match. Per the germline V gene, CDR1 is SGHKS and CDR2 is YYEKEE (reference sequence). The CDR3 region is CASSNPGTVNTEAFF. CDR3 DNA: TGTGCCAGCAGCAATCCGGGGACAGTGAACACTGAAGCTTTCTTT.

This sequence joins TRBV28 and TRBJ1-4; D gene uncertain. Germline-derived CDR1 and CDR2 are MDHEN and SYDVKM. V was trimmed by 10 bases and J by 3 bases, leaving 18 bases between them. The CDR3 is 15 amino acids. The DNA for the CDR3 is TGTGCCACCCAAATTACACCCGCTGCTAATGAAAAACTGTTTTTT. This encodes CATQITPAANEKLFF.

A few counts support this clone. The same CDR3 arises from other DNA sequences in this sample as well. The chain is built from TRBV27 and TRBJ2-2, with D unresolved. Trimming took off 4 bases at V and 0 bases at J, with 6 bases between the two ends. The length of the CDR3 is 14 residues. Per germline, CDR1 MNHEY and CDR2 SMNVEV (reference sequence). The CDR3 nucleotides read TGTGCCAGCAGTTCCTCCGCGAACACCGGGGAGCTGTTTTTT. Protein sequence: CASSSSANTGELFF.

The chain's CDR3 is CASSLDRGLGGNQPQHF. The CDR3 bases are TGTGCCAGCAGCTTAGATAGGGGGCTGGGCGGCAATCAGCCCCAGCATTTT. The chain links TRBV7-8 to TRBJ1-5; TRBD1 agrees at 7 bases. This CDR3 is built from 17 residues. Trimming cost V 1 base and J 2 bases; bases outside gene matches: 8. Looked up from germline, CDR1 is SGHVS and CDR2 is FQNEAQ.

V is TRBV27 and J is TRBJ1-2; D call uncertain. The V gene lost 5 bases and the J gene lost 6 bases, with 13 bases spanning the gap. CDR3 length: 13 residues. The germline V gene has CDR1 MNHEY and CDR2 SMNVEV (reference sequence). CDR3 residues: CASSAIGSHGYTF. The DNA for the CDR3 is TGTGCCAGCAGTGCCATTGGGTCACATGGCTACACCTTC.

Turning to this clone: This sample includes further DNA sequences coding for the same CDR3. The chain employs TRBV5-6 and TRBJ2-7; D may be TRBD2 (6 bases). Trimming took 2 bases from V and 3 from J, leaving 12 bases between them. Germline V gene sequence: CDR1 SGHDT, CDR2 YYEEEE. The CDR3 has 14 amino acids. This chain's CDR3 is CASSLGDSLYEQYF. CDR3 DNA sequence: TGTGCCAGCAGCTTAGGGGACTCCCTCTACGAGCAGTACTTC.

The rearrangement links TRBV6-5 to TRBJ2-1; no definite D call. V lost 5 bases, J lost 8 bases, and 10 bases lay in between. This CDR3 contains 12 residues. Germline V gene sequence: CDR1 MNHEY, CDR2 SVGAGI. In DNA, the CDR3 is TGTGCCAGCAGTAAGAGGTCCCATGAGCAGTTCTTC. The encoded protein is CASSKRSHEQFF.

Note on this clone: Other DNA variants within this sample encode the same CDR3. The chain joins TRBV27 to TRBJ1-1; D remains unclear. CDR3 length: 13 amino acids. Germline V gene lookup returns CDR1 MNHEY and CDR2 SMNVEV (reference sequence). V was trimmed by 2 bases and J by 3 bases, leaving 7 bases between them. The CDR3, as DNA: TGTGCCAGCAGTTTAGTAGGAGACACTGAAGCTTTCTTT. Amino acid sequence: CASSLVGDTEAFF.

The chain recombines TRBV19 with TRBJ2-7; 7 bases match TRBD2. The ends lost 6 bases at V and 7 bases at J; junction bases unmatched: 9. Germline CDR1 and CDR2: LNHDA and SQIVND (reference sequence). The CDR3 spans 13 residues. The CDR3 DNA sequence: TGTGCCAGTAGCCTTGCAGACGGGGGGGAGCAGTACTTC. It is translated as CASSLADGGEQYF.

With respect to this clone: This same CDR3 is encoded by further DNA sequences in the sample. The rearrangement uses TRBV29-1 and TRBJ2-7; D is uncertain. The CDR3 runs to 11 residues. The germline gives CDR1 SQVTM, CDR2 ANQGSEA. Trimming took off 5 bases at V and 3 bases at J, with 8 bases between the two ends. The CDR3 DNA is TGCAGCGTTTCACACGGCTACGAGCAGTACTTC. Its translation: CSVSHGYEQYF.

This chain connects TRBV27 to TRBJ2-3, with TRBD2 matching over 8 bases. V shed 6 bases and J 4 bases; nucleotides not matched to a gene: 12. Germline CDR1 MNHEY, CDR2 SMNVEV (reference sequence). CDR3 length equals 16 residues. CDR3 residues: CASSSDGLAGPDTQYF. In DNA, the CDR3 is TGTGCCAGCAGCTCCGACGGACTAGCCGGCCCAGATACGCAGTATTTT.

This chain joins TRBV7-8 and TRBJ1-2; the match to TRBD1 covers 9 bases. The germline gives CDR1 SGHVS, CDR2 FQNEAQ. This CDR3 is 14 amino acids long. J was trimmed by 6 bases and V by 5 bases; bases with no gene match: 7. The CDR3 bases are TGTGCCAGCAGCAGCCGGGACAGGGTAAATGGCTACACCTTC. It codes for CASSSRDRVNGYTF.